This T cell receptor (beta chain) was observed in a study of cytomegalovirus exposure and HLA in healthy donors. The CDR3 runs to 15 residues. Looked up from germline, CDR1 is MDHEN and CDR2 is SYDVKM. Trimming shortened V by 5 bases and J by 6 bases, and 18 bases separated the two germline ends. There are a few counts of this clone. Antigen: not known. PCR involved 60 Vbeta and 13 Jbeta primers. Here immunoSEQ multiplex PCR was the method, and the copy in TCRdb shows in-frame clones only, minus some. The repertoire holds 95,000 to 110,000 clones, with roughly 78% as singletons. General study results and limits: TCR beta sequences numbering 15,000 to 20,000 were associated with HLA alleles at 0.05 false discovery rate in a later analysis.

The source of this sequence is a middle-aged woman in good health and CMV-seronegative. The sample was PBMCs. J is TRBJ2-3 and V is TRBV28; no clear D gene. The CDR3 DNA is TGTGCCAGCAGTAACCCGGGTCCCGGTTTCGATACGCAGTATTTT. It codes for CASSNPGPGFDTQYF.